Sequencing of this T cell receptor (beta chain) was carried out in a study of blood T cells in healthy people across ages. The use of a sample-barcoded 5' primer and a J-beta primer mix characterized a second PCR of about 7 to 12 cycles. TCRdb analysed the 5' RACE reads with MiXCR anew, one entry per CDR3 protein. The sample consists of 850,000 to 1,000,000 distinct CDR3 sequences, 48% of them appearing once. Broader study findings: Without sorted subsets, naive and antigen-experienced compartments could not be conclusively compared.

With regard to this clonotype: Its cognate antigen is unknown.

The CDR3 totals 16 residues. Germline CDR1 and CDR2: SGHRS and YFSETQ. With 5 bases clipped from V and 3 bases from J, the junction kept 10 bases outside the gene matches. The receptor comes from a man aged 25 to 40 in good health. The specimen sequenced was blood. The V call is TRBV5-1, the J call TRBJ1-4, with TRBD1 matching over 7 bases. The CDR3, as DNA: TGCGCCAGCAGGGTTGCACCAGGGGGATCTAATGAAAAACTGTTTTTT. Its protein is CASRVAPGGSNEKLFF.